This entry lists 2 T cell receptor beta chains sequenced from one sample in a study of identical twins. MiXCR was run by TCRdb on the 5' RACE reads, yielding one entry per CDR3 protein. Of some 570,000 distinct CDR3 sequences detected, approximately 20% appear once; the ten largest clones hold about 0.5%. The data also belong to a second study, concerning yellow fever vaccine responses in identical twins.

The specimen sequenced was CD4+ T cells sorted from blood. All receptors come from a young woman in good health.

In its sample, this clonotype was seen a few times. The rearrangement joins TRBV19 to TRBJ2-7; 8 bases line up with TRBD1. The CDR3 has 15 residues. After removal of 7 bases from V and 0 bases from J, the junction contained 8 bases not matched to a gene. Germline V gives CDR1 LNHDA, CDR2 SQIVND (reference sequence). The chain's CDR3 is CASTPTGELSYEQYF. The DNA for the CDR3 is TGTGCCAGTACCCCGACAGGGGAGCTCTCCTACGAGCAGTACTTC.

The chain uses TRBV13 and TRBJ2-1; 12 nucleotides match TRBD2. This CDR3 has 20 amino acids. V was clipped by 6 bases and J by 0 bases; unmatched bases: 15. Looked up from germline, CDR1 is PRHDT and CDR2 is FYEKMQ (reference sequence). The CDR3 coding sequence is TGTGCCAGCAGTAGAAATACTAGCGGGAGGCCTCTTAGCTCCTACAATGAGCAGTTCTTC. Translating gives CASSRNTSGRPLSSYNEQFF.